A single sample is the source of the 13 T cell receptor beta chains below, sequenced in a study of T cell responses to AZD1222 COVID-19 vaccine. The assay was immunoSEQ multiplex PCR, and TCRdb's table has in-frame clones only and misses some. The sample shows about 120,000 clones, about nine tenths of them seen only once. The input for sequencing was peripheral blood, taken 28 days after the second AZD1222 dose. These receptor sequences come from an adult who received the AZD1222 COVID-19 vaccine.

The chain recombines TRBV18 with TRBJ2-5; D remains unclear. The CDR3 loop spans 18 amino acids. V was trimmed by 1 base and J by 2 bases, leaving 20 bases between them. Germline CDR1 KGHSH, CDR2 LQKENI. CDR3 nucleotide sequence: TGTGCCAGCTCACCACTTTTTTCCGGACGCTCTAGTCAAGAGACCCAGTACTTC. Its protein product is CASSPLFSGRSSQETQYF. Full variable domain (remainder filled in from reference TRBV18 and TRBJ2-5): NAGVMQNPRHLVRRRGQEARLRCSPMKGHSHVYWYRQLPEEGLKFMVYLQKENIIDESGMPKERFSAEFPKEGPSILRIQQVVRGDSAAYFCASSPLFSGRSSQETQYFGPGTRLLVL.

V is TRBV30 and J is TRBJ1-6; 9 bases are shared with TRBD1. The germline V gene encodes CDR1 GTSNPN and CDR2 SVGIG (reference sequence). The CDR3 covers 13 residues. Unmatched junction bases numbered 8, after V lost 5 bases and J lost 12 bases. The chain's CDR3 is CAWGPGQGRPLHF. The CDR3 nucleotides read TGTGCCTGGGGCCCGGGACAGGGTAGACCCCTCCACTTT.

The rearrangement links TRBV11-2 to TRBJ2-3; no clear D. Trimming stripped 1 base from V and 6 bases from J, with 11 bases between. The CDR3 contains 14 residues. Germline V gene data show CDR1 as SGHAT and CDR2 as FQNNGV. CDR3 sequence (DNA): TGTGCCAGCAGCTTAGCACCTACACAGGATACGCAGTATTTT. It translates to CASSLAPTQDTQYF.

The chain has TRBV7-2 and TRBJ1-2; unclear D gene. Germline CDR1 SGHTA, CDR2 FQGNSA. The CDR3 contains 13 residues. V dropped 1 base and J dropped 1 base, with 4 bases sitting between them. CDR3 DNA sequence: TGTGCCAGCAGCTTAGGTATTAACTATGGCTACACCTTC. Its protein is CASSLGINYGYTF. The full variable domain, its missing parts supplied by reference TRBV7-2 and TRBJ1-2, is GAGVSQSPSNKVTEKGKDVELRCDPISGHTALYWYRQSLGQGLEFLIYFQGNSAPDKSGLPSDRFSAERTGGSVSTLTIQRTQQEDSAVYLCASSLGINYGYTFGSGTRLTVV.

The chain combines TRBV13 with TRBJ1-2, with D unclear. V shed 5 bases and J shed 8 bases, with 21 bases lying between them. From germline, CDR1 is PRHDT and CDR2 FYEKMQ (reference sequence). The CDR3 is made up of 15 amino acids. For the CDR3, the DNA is TGTGCCAGCAGCCCCCGCCGGGCAGGAGCGATGGGCTACACCTTC. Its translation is CASSPRRAGAMGYTF. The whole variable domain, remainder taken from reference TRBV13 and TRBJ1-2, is AAGVIQSPRHLIKEKRETATLKCYPIPRHDTVYWYQQGPGQDPQFLISFYEKMQSDKGSIPDRFSAQQFSDYHSELNMSSLELGDSALYFCASSPRRAGAMGYTFGSGTRLTVV.

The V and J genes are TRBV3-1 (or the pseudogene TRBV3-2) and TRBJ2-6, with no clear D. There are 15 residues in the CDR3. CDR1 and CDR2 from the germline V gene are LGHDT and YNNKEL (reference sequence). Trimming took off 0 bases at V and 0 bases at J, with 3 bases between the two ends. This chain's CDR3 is CASSQDHSGANVLTF. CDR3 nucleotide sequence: TGTGCCAGCAGCCAAGACCACTCTGGGGCCAACGTCCTGACTTTC.

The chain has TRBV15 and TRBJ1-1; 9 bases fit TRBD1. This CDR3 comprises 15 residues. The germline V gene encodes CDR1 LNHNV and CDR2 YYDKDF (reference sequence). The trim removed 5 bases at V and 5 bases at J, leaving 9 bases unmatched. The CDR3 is CATSYQQGAGTEAFF. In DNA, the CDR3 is TGTGCCACCAGCTACCAACAGGGGGCAGGAACTGAAGCTTTCTTT.

This chain's CDR3 is CASRATGSSYEQYF. The CDR3, as DNA: TGTGCCAGTAGGGCAACGGGGAGCTCCTACGAGCAGTACTTC. The V call is TRBV19, the J call TRBJ2-7; maybe TRBD2 (5 bases). V was clipped by 6 bases and J by 0 bases, with 12 bases between them. This CDR3 has 14 amino acids. Looked up from germline, CDR1 is LNHDA and CDR2 is SQIVND (reference sequence).

CDR3 amino acids: CASSLYSANTGELFF. In DNA form, the CDR3 reads TGTGCCAGCAGCTTATATAGCGCGAACACCGGGGAGCTGTTTTTT. This rearrangement joins TRBV7-3 to TRBJ2-2, with a tentative D call TRBD2 (5 bases). V was cut by 2 bases and J by 0 bases, with 7 bases left in between. The CDR3 contains 15 residues. Germline CDR1 and CDR2: SGHTA and FQGTGA.

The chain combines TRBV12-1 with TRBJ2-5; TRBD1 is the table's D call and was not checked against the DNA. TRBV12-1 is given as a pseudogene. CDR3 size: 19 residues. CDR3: CASTYPDGLGTGNGETQYF. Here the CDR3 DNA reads TGTGCCAGCACCTATCCCGACGGGTTGGGGACAGGGAACGGAGAGACCCAGTACTTC.

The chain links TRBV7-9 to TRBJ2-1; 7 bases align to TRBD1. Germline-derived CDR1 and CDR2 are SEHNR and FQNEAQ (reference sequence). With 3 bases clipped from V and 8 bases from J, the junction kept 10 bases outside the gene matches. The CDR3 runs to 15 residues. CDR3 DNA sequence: TGTGCCAGCAGCTTGGACAGGACTCTTGGCGATGAGCAGTTCTTC. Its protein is CASSLDRTLGDEQFF. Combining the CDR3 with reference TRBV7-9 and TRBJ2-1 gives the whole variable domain DTGVSQNPRHKITKRGQNVTFRCDPISEHNRLYWYRQTLGQGPEFLTYFQNEAQLEKSRLLSDRFSAERPKGSFSTLEIQRTEQGDSAMYLCASSLDRTLGDEQFFGPGTRLTVL.

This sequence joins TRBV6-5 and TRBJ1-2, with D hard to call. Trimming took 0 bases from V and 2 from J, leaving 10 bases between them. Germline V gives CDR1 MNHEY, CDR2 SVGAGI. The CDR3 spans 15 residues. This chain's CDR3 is CASSYSYRPNYGYTF. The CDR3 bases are TGTGCCAGCAGTTACTCGTATCGCCCAAACTATGGCTACACCTTC.

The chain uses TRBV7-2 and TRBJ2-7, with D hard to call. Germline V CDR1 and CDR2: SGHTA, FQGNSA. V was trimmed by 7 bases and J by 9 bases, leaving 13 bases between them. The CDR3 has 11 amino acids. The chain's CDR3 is CASTQGQLQYF. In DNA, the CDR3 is TGTGCCAGCACCCAAGGGCAGCTGCAGTACTTC. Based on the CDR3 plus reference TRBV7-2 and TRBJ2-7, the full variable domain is GAGVSQSPSNKVTEKGKDVELRCDPISGHTALYWYRQSLGQGLEFLIYFQGNSAPDKSGLPSDRFSAERTGGSVSTLTIQRTQQEDSAVYLCASTQGQLQYFGPGTRLTVT.